These T cell receptor beta chains were read from a single sample in a study of cytomegalovirus exposure and HLA in healthy donors. Data came from immunoSEQ multiplex PCR; TCRdb stores just in-frame clones and leaves some out. This table has some 180,000 clones, around three quarters appearing once. Sequenced material: PBMCs. These TCRs come from a woman aged 25 to 39 in good health and CMV-seronegative. Each CDR3 is given with its conserved first and last residue. The D gene is left open where the match is weak. Size tells how often a clone was seen (once, few, many) or the class of an expanded clone, and some rows leave it out.

>TRBJ1-1|NA|TRBV9|NA
CASSVGYGNTEAFF
TGTGCCAGCAGCGTAGGGTACGGGAACACTGAAGCTTTCTTT
>TRBJ2-2|NA|TRBV4-1|TRBD2
CASSQAFLGGGRVGELFF
TGCGCCAGCAGCCAAGCTTTTCTCGGCGGGGGGCGTGTCGGGGAGCTGTTTTTT
>TRBJ1-1|few|TRBV14|TRBD1
CASSAYGTENTEAFF
TGTGCCAGCAGCGCCTACGGGACAGAGAACACTGAAGCTTTCTTT
>TRBJ1-2|few|TRBV30|NA
CAWSVHDGLNYGYTF
TGTGCCTGGAGTGTACATGACGGACTGAACTATGGCTACACCTTC
>TRBJ2-1|NA|TRBV7-7|TRBD2
CASSPTSGGIYNEQFF
TGTGCTAGCAGCCCTACTAGCGGGGGGATATACAATGAGCAGTTCTTC
>TRBJ2-7|NA|TRBV5-4|TRBD2
CASSLASGTAGEQYF
TGCGCCAGCAGCTTAGCTAGCGGGACCGCGGGCGAGCAGTACTTC
>TRBJ1-2|once|TRBV30|NA
CAWSLVVRYTF
TGTGCCTGGAGTTTGGTAGTGCGCTACACCTTC
>TRBJ1-2|NA|TRBV11-2|TRBD1
CASSPRTGMNYGYTF
TGTGCCAGCAGCCCCAGGACAGGGATGAACTATGGCTACACCTTC
>TRBJ1-2|NA|TRBV4-1|TRBD1
CASSQTNLQGGRIYGYTF
TGCGCCAGCAGCCAGACGAATTTACAGGGGGGACGTATCTATGGCTACACCTTC
>TRBJ2-7|NA|TRBV6-5|NA
CANQRTCYYEQYF
TGTGCCAACCAGCGGACTTGCTACTACGAGCAGTACTTC
>TRBJ2-2|few|TRBV4-2|NA
CASSHPYAETENTGELFF
TGTGCCAGCAGCCACCCCTATGCCGAGACTGAGAACACCGGGGAGCTGTTTTTT
>TRBJ2-7|NA|TRBV14|NA
CASSPGIRTDEQYF
TGTGCCAGCAGCCCAGGGATCCGAACTGACGAGCAGTACTTC
>TRBJ1-5|NA|TRBV4-1|NA
CASSQALLEPQHF
TGCGCCAGCAGCCAAGCACTTTTGGAGCCCCAGCATTTT
>TRBJ1-2|once|TRBV6-5|NA
CASSYIGGSGGYTF
TGTGCCAGCAGTTACATAGGAGGATCGGGTGGCTACACCTTC
>TRBJ2-1|NA|TRBV13|NA
CASIKRVSSYNEQFF
TGTGCCAGCATCAAGCGGGTTAGCTCCTACAATGAGCAGTTCTTC
>TRBJ1-3|NA|TRBV4-1|TRBD1
CASSQGPQGAAGNTIYF
TGCGCCAGCAGCCAAGGACCTCAGGGGGCCGCTGGAAACACCATATATTTT
>TRBJ2-1|NA|TRBV27|TRBD2
CASSSSGRTYNEQFF
TGTGCCAGCAGTTCCAGCGGGAGGACCTACAATGAGCAGTTCTTC
>TRBJ2-5|few|TRBV5-4|TRBD1
CASKIRRAQGGETQYF
TGTGCCAGCAAAATCCGAAGGGCACAGGGGGGAGAGACCCAGTACTTC
>TRBJ2-7|NA|TRBV5-6|TRBD2
CASGLGLAVLGEQYF
TGTGCCAGCGGGCTCGGACTAGCGGTTCTCGGGGAGCAGTACTTC
>TRBJ1-1|NA|TRBV15|NA
CATSRLGSHEAFF
TGTGCCACCAGCAGACTCGGGTCGCATGAAGCTTTCTTT
>TRBJ2-1|few|TRBV18|TRBD2
CASSPGLAGTYNEQFF
TGTGCCAGCTCACCAGGACTAGCGGGAACCTACAATGAGCAGTTCTTC